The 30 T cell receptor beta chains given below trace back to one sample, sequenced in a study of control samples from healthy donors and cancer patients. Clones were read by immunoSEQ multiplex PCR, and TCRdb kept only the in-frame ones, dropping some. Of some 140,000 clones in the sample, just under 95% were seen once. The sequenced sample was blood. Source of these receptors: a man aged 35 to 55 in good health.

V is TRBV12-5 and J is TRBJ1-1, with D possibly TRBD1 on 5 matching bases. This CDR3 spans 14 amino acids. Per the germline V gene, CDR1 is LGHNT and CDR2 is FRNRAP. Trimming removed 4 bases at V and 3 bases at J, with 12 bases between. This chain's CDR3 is CASGYGHLDTEAFF. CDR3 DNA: TGTGCTAGTGGTTATGGACATTTGGACACTGAAGCTTTCTTT.

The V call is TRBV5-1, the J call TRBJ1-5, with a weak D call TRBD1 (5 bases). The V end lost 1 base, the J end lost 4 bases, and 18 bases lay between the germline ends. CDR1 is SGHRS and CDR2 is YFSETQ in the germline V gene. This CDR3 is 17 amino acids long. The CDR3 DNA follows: TGCGCCAGCAGCTTGATAGAACCAGGACATATAAATCAGCCCCAGCATTTT. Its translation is CASSLIEPGHINQPQHF. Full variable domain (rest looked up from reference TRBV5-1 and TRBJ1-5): KAGVTQTPRYLIKTRGQQVTLSCSPISGHRSVSWYQQTPGQGLQFLFEYFSETQRNKGNFPGRFSGRQFSNSRSEMNVSTLELGDSALYLCASSLIEPGHINQPQHFGDGTRLSIL.

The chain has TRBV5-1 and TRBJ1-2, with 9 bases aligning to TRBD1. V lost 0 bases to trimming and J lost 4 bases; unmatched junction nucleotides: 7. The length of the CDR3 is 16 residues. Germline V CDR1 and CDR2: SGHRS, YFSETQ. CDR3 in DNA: TGCGCCAGCAGCTTGGGGGTCGGGGACAGGGTCTATGGCTACACCTTC. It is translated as CASSLGVGDRVYGYTF.

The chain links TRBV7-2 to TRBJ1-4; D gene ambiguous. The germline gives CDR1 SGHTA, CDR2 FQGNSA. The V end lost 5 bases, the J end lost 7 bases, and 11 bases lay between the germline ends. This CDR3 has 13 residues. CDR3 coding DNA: TGTGCCAGCAGCACTAACGCCATTGAAAAACTGTTTTTT. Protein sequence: CASSTNAIEKLFF.

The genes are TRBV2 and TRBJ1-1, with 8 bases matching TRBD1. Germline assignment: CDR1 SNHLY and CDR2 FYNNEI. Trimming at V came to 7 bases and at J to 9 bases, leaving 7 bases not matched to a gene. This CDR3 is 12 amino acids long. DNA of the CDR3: TGTGCCAGCACCCGACAGGGGCCTAAAGCTTTCTTT. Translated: CASTRQGPKAFF.

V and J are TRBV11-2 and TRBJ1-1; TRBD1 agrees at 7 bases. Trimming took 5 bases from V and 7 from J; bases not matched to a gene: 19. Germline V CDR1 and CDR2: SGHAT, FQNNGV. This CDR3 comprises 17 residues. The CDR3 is CASSPEEGTDVHDEAFF. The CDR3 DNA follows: TGTGCCAGCAGCCCAGAGGAGGGGACAGACGTACATGATGAAGCTTTCTTT.

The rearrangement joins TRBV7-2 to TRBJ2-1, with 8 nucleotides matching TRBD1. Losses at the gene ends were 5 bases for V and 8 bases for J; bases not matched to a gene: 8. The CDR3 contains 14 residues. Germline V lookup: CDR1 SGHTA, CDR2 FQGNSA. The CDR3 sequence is CASSPEGQVDEQFF. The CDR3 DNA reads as TGTGCCAGCAGCCCCGAGGGACAGGTCGATGAGCAGTTCTTC.

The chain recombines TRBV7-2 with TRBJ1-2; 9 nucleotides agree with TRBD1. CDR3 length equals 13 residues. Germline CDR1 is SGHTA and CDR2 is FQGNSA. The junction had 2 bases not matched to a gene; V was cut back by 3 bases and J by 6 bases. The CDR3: CASSLTGGNGYTF. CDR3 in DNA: TGTGCCAGCAGCTTGACAGGGGGGAATGGCTACACCTTC.

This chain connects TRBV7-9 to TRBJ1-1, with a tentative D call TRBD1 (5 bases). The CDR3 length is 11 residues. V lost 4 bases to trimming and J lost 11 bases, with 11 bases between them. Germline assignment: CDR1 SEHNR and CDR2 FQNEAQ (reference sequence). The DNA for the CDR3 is TGTGCCAGCAGCTCGGGGCCGGGCGCTTTCTTT. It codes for CASSSGPGAFF.

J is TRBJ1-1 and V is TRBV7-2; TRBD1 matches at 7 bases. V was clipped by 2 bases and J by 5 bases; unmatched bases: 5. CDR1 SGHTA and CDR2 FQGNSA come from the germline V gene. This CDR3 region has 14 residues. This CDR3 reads CASSLTGVETEAFF. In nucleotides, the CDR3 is TGTGCCAGCAGCTTAACAGGGGTTGAGACTGAAGCTTTCTTT.

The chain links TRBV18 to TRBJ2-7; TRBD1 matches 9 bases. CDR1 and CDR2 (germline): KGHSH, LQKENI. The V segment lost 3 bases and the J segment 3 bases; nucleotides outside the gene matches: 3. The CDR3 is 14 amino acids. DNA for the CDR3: TGTGCCAGCTCACCCGGGACAGGGCTCTACGAGCAGTACTTC. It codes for CASSPGTGLYEQYF.

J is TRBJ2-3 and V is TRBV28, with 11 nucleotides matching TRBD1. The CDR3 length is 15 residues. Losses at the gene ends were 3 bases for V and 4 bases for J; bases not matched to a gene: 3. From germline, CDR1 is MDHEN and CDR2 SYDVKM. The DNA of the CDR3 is TGTGCCAGCAGTTTCAGGACAGGGGGCGCAGATACGCAGTATTTT. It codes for CASSFRTGGADTQYF. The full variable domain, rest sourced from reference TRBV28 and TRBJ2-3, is DVKVTQSSRYLVKRTGEKVFLECVQDMDHENMFWYRQDPGLGLRLIYFSYDVKMKEKGDIPEGYSVSREKKERFSLILESASTNQTSMYLCASSFRTGGADTQYFGPGTRLTVL.

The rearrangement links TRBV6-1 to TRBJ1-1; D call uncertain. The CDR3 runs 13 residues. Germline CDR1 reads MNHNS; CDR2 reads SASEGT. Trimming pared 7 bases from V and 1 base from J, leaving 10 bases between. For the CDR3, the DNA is TGTGCCAGCACCCAAGCAGGGAACACTGAAGCTTTCTTT. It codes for CASTQAGNTEAFF.

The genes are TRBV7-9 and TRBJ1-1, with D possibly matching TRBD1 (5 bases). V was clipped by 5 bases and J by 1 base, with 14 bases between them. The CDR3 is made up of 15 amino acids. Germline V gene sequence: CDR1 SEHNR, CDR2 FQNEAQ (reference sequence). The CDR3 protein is CASSPRTRENTEAFF. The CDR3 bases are TGTGCCAGCAGCCCTCGGACAAGGGAGAACACTGAAGCTTTCTTT.

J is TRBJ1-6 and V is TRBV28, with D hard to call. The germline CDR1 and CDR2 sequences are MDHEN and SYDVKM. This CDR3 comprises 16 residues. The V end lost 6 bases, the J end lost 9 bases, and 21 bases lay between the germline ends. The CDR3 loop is CASSPRPRPAVSPLHF. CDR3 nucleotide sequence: TGTGCCAGCAGCCCTAGGCCACGTCCCGCCGTTTCACCCCTCCACTTT.

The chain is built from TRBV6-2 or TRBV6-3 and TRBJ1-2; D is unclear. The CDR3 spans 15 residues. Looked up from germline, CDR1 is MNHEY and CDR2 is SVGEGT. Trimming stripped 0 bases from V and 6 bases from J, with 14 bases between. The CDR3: CASSYSGKSGNGYTF. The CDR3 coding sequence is TGTGCCAGCAGTTACTCAGGGAAGAGTGGCAATGGCTACACCTTC.

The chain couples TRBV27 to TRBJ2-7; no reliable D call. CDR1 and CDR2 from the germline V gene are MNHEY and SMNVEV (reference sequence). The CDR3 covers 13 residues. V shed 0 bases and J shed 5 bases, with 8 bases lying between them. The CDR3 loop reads CASSLSRRNEQYF. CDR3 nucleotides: TGTGCCAGCAGTTTATCGCGCAGGAACGAGCAGTACTTC.

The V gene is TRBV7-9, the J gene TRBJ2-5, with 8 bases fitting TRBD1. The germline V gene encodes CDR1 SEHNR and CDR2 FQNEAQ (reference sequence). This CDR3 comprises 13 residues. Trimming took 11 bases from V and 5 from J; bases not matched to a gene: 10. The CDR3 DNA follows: TGTGCCGTTACCACAGGGGGTTTCGAGACCCAGTACTTC. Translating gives CAVTTGGFETQYF.

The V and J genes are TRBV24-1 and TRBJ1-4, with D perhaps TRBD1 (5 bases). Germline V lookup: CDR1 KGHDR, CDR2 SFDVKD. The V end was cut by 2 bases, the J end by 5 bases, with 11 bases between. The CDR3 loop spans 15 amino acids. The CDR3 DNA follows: TGTGCCACCAGTGATTCGCGACAGAAGAATGAAAAACTGTTTTTT. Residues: CATSDSRQKNEKLFF.

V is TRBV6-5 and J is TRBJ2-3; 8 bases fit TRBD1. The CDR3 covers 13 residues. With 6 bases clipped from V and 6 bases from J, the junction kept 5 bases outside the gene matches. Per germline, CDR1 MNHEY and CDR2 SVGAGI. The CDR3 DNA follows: TGTGCCAGCAGATGGACAGGGAGGGATACGCAGTATTTT. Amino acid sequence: CASRWTGRDTQYF.

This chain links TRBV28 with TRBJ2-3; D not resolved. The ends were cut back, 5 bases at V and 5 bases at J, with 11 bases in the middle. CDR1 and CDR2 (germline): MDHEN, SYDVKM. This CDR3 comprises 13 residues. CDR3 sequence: CASSPFGKDTQYF. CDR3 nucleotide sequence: TGTGCCAGCAGTCCTTTCGGTAAAGATACGCAGTATTTT.

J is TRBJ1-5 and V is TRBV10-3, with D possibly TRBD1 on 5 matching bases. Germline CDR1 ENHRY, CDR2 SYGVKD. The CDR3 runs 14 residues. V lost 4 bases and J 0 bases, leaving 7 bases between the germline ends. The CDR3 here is CAISGGGSNQPQHF. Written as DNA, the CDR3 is TGTGCCATCAGTGGGGGGGGTAGCAATCAGCCCCAGCATTTT.

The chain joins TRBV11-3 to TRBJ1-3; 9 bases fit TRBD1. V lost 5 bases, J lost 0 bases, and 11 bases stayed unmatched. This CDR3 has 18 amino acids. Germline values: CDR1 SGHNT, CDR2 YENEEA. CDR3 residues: CASSEDRGRDLSGNTIYF. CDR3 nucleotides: TGTGCCAGCAGCGAGGACAGGGGTAGGGACCTCTCTGGAAACACCATATATTTT.

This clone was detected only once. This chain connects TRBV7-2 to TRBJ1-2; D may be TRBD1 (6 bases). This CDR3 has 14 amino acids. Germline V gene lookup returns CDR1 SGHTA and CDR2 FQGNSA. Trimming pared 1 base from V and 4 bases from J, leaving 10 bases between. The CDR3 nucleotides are TGTGCCAGCAGCTTAGACCAGGGGTTCTATGGCTACACCTTC. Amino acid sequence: CASSLDQGFYGYTF.

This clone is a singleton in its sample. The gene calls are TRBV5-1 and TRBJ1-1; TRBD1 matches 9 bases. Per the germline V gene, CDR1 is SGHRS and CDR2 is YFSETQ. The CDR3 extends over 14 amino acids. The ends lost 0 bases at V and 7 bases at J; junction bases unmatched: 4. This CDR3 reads CASSLEGQGLEAFF. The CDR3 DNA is TGCGCCAGCAGCTTGGAGGGACAGGGTCTTGAAGCTTTCTTT.

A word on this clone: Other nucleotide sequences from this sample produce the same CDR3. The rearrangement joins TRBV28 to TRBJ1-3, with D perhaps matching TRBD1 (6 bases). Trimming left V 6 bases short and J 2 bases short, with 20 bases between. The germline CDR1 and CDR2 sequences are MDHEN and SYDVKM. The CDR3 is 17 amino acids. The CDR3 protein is CASRPTTGTRTGNTIYF. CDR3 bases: TGTGCCAGCAGGCCAACTACAGGGACCCGAACTGGAAACACCATATATTTT.

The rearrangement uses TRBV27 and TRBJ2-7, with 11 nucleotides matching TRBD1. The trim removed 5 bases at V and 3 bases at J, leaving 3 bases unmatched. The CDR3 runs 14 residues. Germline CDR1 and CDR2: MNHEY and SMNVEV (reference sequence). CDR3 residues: CASSTGQGVYEQYF. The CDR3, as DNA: TGTGCCAGCAGTACGGGACAGGGGGTCTACGAGCAGTACTTC.

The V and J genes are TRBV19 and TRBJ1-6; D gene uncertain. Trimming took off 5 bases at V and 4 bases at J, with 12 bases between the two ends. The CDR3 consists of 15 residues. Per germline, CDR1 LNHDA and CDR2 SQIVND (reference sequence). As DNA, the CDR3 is TGTGCCAGTAGTGCGGACCGGACTTATAATTCACCCCTCCACTTT. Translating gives CASSADRTYNSPLHF.

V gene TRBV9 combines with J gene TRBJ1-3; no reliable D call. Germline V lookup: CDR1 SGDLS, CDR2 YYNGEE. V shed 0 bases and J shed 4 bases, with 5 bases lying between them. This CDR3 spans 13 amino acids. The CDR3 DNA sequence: TGTGCCAGCAGCGTAGACGGCGGAAACACCATATATTTT. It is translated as CASSVDGGNTIYF.

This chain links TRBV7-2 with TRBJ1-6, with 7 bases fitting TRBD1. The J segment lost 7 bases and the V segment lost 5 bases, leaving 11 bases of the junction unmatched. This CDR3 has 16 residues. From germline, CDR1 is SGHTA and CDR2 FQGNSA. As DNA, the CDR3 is TGTGCCAGCAGCCCCGTCCCGGGACAGAGCAATTCACCCCTCCACTTT. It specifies CASSPVPGQSNSPLHF.